These 26 T cell receptor beta chains originate from one sample sequenced in a study of blood T cell repertoires in COVID-19. Profiled with immunoSEQ multiplex PCR; TCRdb holds only in-frame clones, not every one. The sample contains over 300,000 clones, 70% to 90% of which appear only once. Sequenced input: PBMCs or T cells enriched from blood (not recorded which). These receptors came from a woman under 40 who had recovered from COVID-19.

V usage is TRBV30 and J usage is TRBJ2-1; tentatively, D is TRBD2 (5 bases). This CDR3 is 13 amino acids long. V was pared by 0 bases and J by 8 bases, with 11 bases between. Germline CDR1 reads GTSNPN; CDR2 reads SVGIG (reference sequence). The CDR3 DNA reads TGTGCCTGGAGTGTTACGGGGTCGGATGAGCAGTTCTTC. It translates to CAWSVTGSDEQFF. The full variable domain, its missing parts supplied by reference TRBV30 and TRBJ2-1, is SQTIHQWPATLVQPVGSPLSLECTVEGTSNPNLYWYRQAAGRGLQLLFYSVGIGQISSEVPQNLSASRPQDRQFILSSKKLLLSDSGFYLCAWSVTGSDEQFFGPGTRLTVL.

The V call is TRBV4-3, the J call TRBJ1-2; no clear D. V lost 0 bases and J lost 1, with 9 bases in between. This CDR3 region has 15 residues. From germline, CDR1 is LGHNA and CDR2 YSLEER. The CDR3: CASSQESGINYGYTF. CDR3 bases: TGCGCCAGCAGCCAAGAATCAGGAATTAACTATGGCTACACCTTC.

A few counts support this clone. Other DNA sequences within the sample encode an identical CDR3. The chain links TRBV27 to TRBJ1-2, with D perhaps TRBD1 (5 bases). Trimming removed 0 bases from V and 5 bases from J, with 10 bases in between. CDR1 is MNHEY and CDR2 is SMNVEV in the germline V gene (reference sequence). This CDR3 has 14 residues. CDR3 coding DNA: TGTGCCAGCAGTTTATCGGGGGGAGGATATGGCTACACCTTC. It specifies CASSLSGGGYGYTF.

This rearrangement joins TRBV5-8 to TRBJ1-1, with 9 bases fitting TRBD1. The CDR3 totals 15 residues. Germline V CDR1 and CDR2: SGHTS, YDEGEE. The J segment lost 0 bases and the V segment lost 4 bases, leaving 4 bases of the junction unmatched. Here the CDR3 reads CASSKGTGLNTEAFF. The CDR3 DNA reads as TGTGCCAGCAGCAAAGGGACAGGGTTGAACACTGAAGCTTTCTTT.

The rearrangement joins TRBV6-1 to TRBJ1-1, with TRBD1 matching over 7 bases. The CDR3 consists of 16 residues. Germline assignment: CDR1 MNHNS and CDR2 SASEGT. V was clipped by 2 bases and J by 0 bases; unmatched bases: 6. The CDR3 loop reads CASSERQGPMNTEAFF. CDR3 nucleotide sequence: TGTGCCAGCAGTGAACGACAGGGCCCAATGAACACTGAAGCTTTCTTT.

This clone occurred once. The rearrangement joins TRBV7-2 to TRBJ1-1; D uncertain. Germline values: CDR1 SGHTA, CDR2 FQGNSA. The CDR3 sequence is 13 residues long. The V end was cut by 6 bases, the J end by 3 bases, with 11 bases between. CDR3 DNA: TGTGCCAGCAGACCCGATAGTTACACTGAAGCTTTCTTT. It codes for CASRPDSYTEAFF. The full variable domain, in which reference TRBV7-2 and TRBJ1-1 provide the parts outside the CDR3, is GAGVSQSPSNKVTEKGKDVELRCDPISGHTALYWYRQSLGQGLEFLIYFQGNSAPDKSGLPSDRFSAERTGGSVSTLTIQRTQQEDSAVYLCASRPDSYTEAFFGQGTRLTVV.

The chain links TRBV9 to TRBJ1-1; D perhaps matches TRBD1 (5 bases). Looked up from germline, CDR1 is SGDLS and CDR2 is YYNGEE. The CDR3 runs to 12 residues. V lost 3 bases, J lost 6 bases, and 9 bases lay in between. CDR3 sequence: CASSEPTAEAFF. The CDR3 DNA is TGTGCCAGCAGCGAACCGACAGCTGAAGCTTTCTTT.

The chain uses TRBV29-1 and TRBJ2-7; 9 bases agree with TRBD1. CDR3 size: 12 residues. The V gene's germline CDR1 is SQVTM and CDR2 ANQGSEA. The J segment lost 3 bases and the V segment lost 7 bases, leaving 4 bases of the junction unmatched. CDR3 residues: CSASGQGYEQYF. DNA for the CDR3: TGCAGCGCCTCGGGACAGGGCTACGAGCAGTACTTC.

This CDR3 reads CASSATGFEAFF. Here the CDR3 DNA reads TGTGCCAGCAGCGCGACAGGATTTGAAGCTTTCTTT. The gene calls are TRBV7-9 and TRBJ1-1; tentatively, D is TRBD1 (6 bases). Germline CDR1 and CDR2: SEHNR and FQNEAQ (reference sequence). This CDR3 region has 12 residues. V dropped 5 bases and J dropped 7 bases, with 11 bases sitting between them.

The chain employs TRBV5-1 and TRBJ2-1; TRBD1 matches at 7 bases. Trimming at V came to 4 bases and at J to 0 bases, leaving 7 bases not matched to a gene. Germline lookup yields CDR1 SGHRS and CDR2 YFSETQ. The length of the CDR3 is 16 residues. The CDR3 loop is CASSPSGTASYNEQFF. In DNA form, the CDR3 reads TGCGCCAGCAGCCCGTCCGGGACAGCCTCCTACAATGAGCAGTTCTTC. The full variable domain, with the rest looked up from reference TRBV5-1 and TRBJ2-1, is KAGVTQTPRYLIKTRGQQVTLSCSPISGHRSVSWYQQTPGQGLQFLFEYFSETQRNKGNFPGRFSGRQFSNSRSEMNVSTLELGDSALYLCASSPSGTASYNEQFFGPGTRLTVL.

The chain employs TRBV5-4 and TRBJ1-1; no reliable D call. The CDR3 loop spans 15 amino acids. Per germline, CDR1 SGHNT and CDR2 YYREEE (reference sequence). V was trimmed by 4 bases and J by 6 bases, leaving 19 bases between them. The CDR3 sequence is CASSRRGGSGSEAFF. In DNA, the CDR3 is TGTGCCAGCAGCCGACGAGGAGGTTCGGGCTCTGAAGCTTTCTTT.

The chain links TRBV3-1 (or the pseudogene TRBV3-2) to TRBJ1-2; the D is unclear. This CDR3 is 14 amino acids long. Per germline, CDR1 LGHDT and CDR2 YNNKEL (reference sequence). V was cut by 0 bases and J by 4 bases, with 9 bases left in between. The CDR3 loop reads CASSQEAGIYGYTF. In DNA form, the CDR3 reads TGTGCCAGCAGCCAAGAGGCCGGGATCTATGGCTACACCTTC.

The CDR3 is CASSLPETREKLFF. Written as DNA, the CDR3 is TGTGCCAGCAGCCTTCCCGAAACGAGGGAAAAACTGTTTTTT. The chain recombines TRBV6-2 or TRBV6-3 with TRBJ1-4, with no clear D. The CDR3 extends over 14 amino acids. V lost 6 bases to trimming and J lost 8 bases, with 16 bases between them. CDR1 and CDR2 (germline): MNHEY, SVGEGT.

This chain links TRBV16 with TRBJ1-4, with no clear D. The CDR3 totals 15 residues. Trimming removed 4 bases at V and 8 bases at J, with 17 bases between. Germline CDR1 is KGHSY and CDR2 is FQNENV. CDR3 sequence (DNA): TGTGCCAGCAGCCGGCGAGGCTATCGATCCGAAAAACTGTTTTTT. It codes for CASSRRGYRSEKLFF.

This rearrangement joins TRBV5-5 to TRBJ1-2; maybe TRBD1 (6 bases). Germline values: CDR1 SGHKS, CDR2 YYEKEE (reference sequence). Trimming pared 1 base from V and 5 bases from J, leaving 18 bases between. The CDR3 runs 16 residues. The CDR3 protein is CASSLRSDSGEYGYTF. CDR3 bases: TGTGCCAGCAGCTTGCGATCGGACAGTGGGGAGTATGGCTACACCTTC.

This clone was found many times. The rearrangement links TRBV12-3 or TRBV12-4 to TRBJ1-5; D gene ambiguous. V gave up 2 bases and J gave up 1 base, with 3 bases separating them. The CDR3 spans 13 residues. The CDR3 nucleotides read TGTGCCAGCAGTTTATTAAGCAATCAGCCCCAGCATTTT. Translated, it gives CASSLLSNQPQHF.

This chain connects TRBV19 to TRBJ1-4; 10 bases match TRBD1. There are 15 residues in the CDR3. The V segment lost 4 bases and the J segment 6 bases; nucleotides outside the gene matches: 5. Germline CDR1 LNHDA, CDR2 SQIVND (reference sequence). CDR3 sequence reads: CASSTPGQGYEKLFF. The DNA of the CDR3 is TGTGCCAGTAGTACCCCGGGACAGGGGTATGAAAAACTGTTTTTT.

CDR3 in amino acids: CASSPGSAEAFF. CDR3 nucleotides: TGTGCCAGCAGCCCAGGGTCGGCTGAAGCTTTCTTT. V gene TRBV13 combines with J gene TRBJ1-1; the D gene is possibly TRBD1 (5 bases). Trimming stripped 5 bases from V and 6 bases from J, with 10 bases between. Germline CDR1 PRHDT, CDR2 FYEKMQ (reference sequence). This CDR3 is built from 12 residues.

V and J are TRBV2 and TRBJ1-5; possibly TRBD1 for D (6 bases). The V end was cut by 6 bases, the J end by 5 bases, with 14 bases between. Germline V lookup: CDR1 SNHLY, CDR2 FYNNEI. The CDR3 has 14 amino acids. Here the CDR3 reads CASSKDRPHQPQHF. CDR3 sequence (DNA): TGTGCCAGCAGCAAAGACAGGCCGCATCAGCCCCAGCATTTT.

The CDR3 region is CASSSLTGANGYTF. For the CDR3, the DNA is TGTGCCAGCAGCTCGCTTACAGGGGCCAATGGCTACACCTTC. The V call is TRBV7-2, the J call TRBJ1-2, with 7 bases that match TRBD1. This CDR3 region has 14 residues. Per the germline V gene, CDR1 is SGHTA and CDR2 is FQGNSA. The V and J ends lost 4 bases and 6 bases, in that order; junction bases with no gene match: 8.

In its sample, this clone was seen once. CDR3 residues: CASTHQRGGRGQPQHF. The CDR3 nucleotides are TGTGCCAGTACCCACCAACGGGGGGGGCGAGGACAGCCCCAGCATTTT. V is TRBV19 and J is TRBJ1-5; TRBD1 is a possible D gene (6 bases). Trimming shortened V by 7 bases and J by 7 bases, and 23 bases separated the two germline ends. The CDR3 totals 16 residues. CDR1 and CDR2 (germline): LNHDA, SQIVND (reference sequence). The full variable domain, rest sourced from reference TRBV19 and TRBJ1-5, is DGGITQSPKYLFRKEGQNVTLSCEQNLNHDAMYWYRQDPGQGLRLIYYSQIVNDFQKGDIAEGYSVSREKKESFPLTVTSAQKNPTAFYLCASTHQRGGRGQPQHFGDGTRLSIL.

The chain couples TRBV27 to TRBJ1-6, with TRBD1 matching 10 bases. This CDR3 spans 19 amino acids. Germline CDR1 MNHEY, CDR2 SMNVEV (reference sequence). The V and J ends lost 1 base and 0 bases, in that order; junction bases with no gene match: 6. DNA for the CDR3: TGTGCCAGCAGTTTATGGGGACAGGGGTCTAGCTCCTATAATTCACCCCTCCACTTT. Residues: CASSLWGQGSSSYNSPLHF.

The DNA of the CDR3 is TGTGCCACCAGCAGAGACTACAGTCAGCCCCAGCATTTT. It is translated as CATSRDYSQPQHF. The chain recombines TRBV15 with TRBJ1-5; unclear D gene. Germline-derived CDR1 and CDR2 are LNHNV and YYDKDF (reference sequence). The CDR3 contains 13 residues. V shed 0 bases and J shed 6 bases, with 6 bases lying between them.

The chain combines TRBV6-5 with TRBJ2-7; 8 bases match TRBD2. Trimming at V came to 7 bases and at J to 0 bases, leaving 8 bases not matched to a gene. The CDR3 has 15 amino acids. Germline CDR1 and CDR2: MNHEY and SVGAGI. CDR3 coding DNA: TGTGCCAGCACCCTCGGGGGGGGACACTCCTACGAGCAGTACTTC. This sequence encodes CASTLGGGHSYEQYF.

The J gene is TRBJ1-1, the V gene TRBV5-1, with D unclear. The CDR3 runs 13 residues. Germline-derived CDR1 and CDR2 are SGHRS and YFSETQ. With 6 bases removed from V and 1 base from J, the gap between germline ends came to 10 bases. The CDR3, as DNA: TGCGCCAGCACGAGGGAAAGGAACACTGAAGCTTTCTTT. The encoded protein is CASTRERNTEAFF.

This rearrangement joins TRBV7-8 to TRBJ2-1; the match to TRBD1 covers 10 bases. The trim removed 5 bases at V and 5 bases at J, leaving 6 bases unmatched. CDR1 and CDR2 from the germline V gene are SGHVS and FQNEAQ. This CDR3 is built from 15 residues. CDR3 protein: CASSPATGGHNEQFF. In nucleotides, the CDR3 is TGTGCCAGCAGCCCAGCGACAGGGGGCCACAATGAGCAGTTCTTC.